This section outlines one TCR beta chain sequence together with its context. The antigen remains unidentified. Isolation per sample recovered at least 7 million PBMCs. The use of a sample-barcoded 5' primer and a J-beta primer mix characterized a second PCR of roughly 6 to 12 cycles. TCRdb called the 5' RACE reads again in MiXCR, with one record for every CDR3 protein. Among around 870,000 distinct CDR3 sequences listed, around 30% were seen once. The data stem from a study of blood T cells in healthy people across ages. Looked up from germline, CDR1 is DFQATT and CDR2 is SNEGSKA (reference sequence). The CDR3 is 15 amino acids. V was clipped by 4 bases and J by 3 bases; unmatched bases: 10. Study-level findings and limits: The donors' CMV status was not determined, possibly confounding changes in expanded clonotypes. Diversity of TCR beta correlated strongly with naive T cell percentage. TCR beta diversity, measured per million T cells, fell in a roughly linear way with age.

The sequenced material came from blood. The chain recombines TRBV20-1 with TRBJ2-3; 7 nucleotides agree with TRBD2. The TCR was taken from a woman aged 80 or over in good health. As DNA, the CDR3 is TGCAGTGCTACGGGATCCTTTAGCGGGACAGATACGCAGTATTTT. It specifies CSATGSFSGTDTQYF.